This is a list of T cell receptor beta chains from one sample in a study of T-cell reconstitution after alpha-beta-depleted transplantation in children. In TCRdb, the PCR reads were re-called with MiXCR into one record per CDR3 protein. The sample contains hundreds of thousands of distinct CDR3 sequences, 15% to 20% of which appear only once. The specimen comprised PBMCs, mostly from graft donor cells, sampled 360 days after TCRalphabeta/CD19-depleted stem cell transplant. These receptors all stem from a male patient under 10 years old who had a stem cell transplant for acute lymphoblastic leukemia, so the T cells may come from the graft donor. CDR3s include the opening cysteine and the closing phenylalanine or tryptophan. The order of the fields is J gene, V gene, CDR3 protein.

J gene: TRBJ2-7
V gene: TRBV9
CDR3 protein: CASSRDPGYEQYF

J gene: TRBJ2-7
V gene: TRBV29-1
CDR3 protein: CSVLGEGQEHSYEQYF

J gene: TRBJ2-1
V gene: TRBV20-1
CDR3 protein: CSASDYNEQFF

J gene: TRBJ1-1
V gene: TRBV9
CDR3 protein: CASSVDPTGTELEAFF

J gene: TRBJ2-2
V gene: TRBV2
CDR3 protein: CAFSHHLLTGLENTGELFF

J gene: TRBJ1-2
V gene: TRBV29-1
CDR3 protein: CSVAPGAPREGYTF

J gene: TRBJ2-5
V gene: TRBV20-1
CDR3 protein: CSARDRLSGITSGTQYF

J gene: TRBJ2-3
V gene: TRBV10-3
CDR3 protein: CAISETSADTQYF

J gene: TRBJ2-7
V gene: TRBV29-1
CDR3 protein: CSVEGTSGSYEQYF

J gene: TRBJ2-1
V gene: TRBV7-2
CDR3 protein: CASSIAGVNEQFF

J gene: TRBJ1-2
V gene: TRBV29-1
CDR3 protein: CSVEELLQGRYGYTF

J gene: TRBJ1-4
V gene: TRBV13
CDR3 protein: CASSLGFGHFPEKLFF

J gene: TRBJ2-2
V gene: TRBV7-9
CDR3 protein: CASSPYGSQTGELFF

J gene: TRBJ2-5
V gene: TRBV20-1
CDR3 protein: CSARSPTGQETQYF

J gene: TRBJ1-2
V gene: TRBV5-1
CDR3 protein: CASSLLGTDFNYGYTF

J gene: TRBJ1-1
V gene: TRBV15
CDR3 protein: CATSREQLKNTEAFF

J gene: TRBJ2-1
V gene: TRBV4-2
CDR3 protein: CASSPKWAQFNEQFF

J gene: TRBJ2-7
V gene: TRBV20-1
CDR3 protein: CSARAYRYYEQYF

J gene: TRBJ2-5
V gene: TRBV7-9
CDR3 protein: CASRAGEEETQYF

J gene: TRBJ1-5
V gene: TRBV21-1
CDR3 protein: CASKQVGLGGQGGGYSNQPQHF

J gene: TRBJ2-5
V gene: TRBV5-8
CDR3 protein: CASSLEGFKTQYF

J gene: TRBJ2-7
V gene: TRBV11-2
CDR3 protein: CASSGGDPNYEQYF

J gene: TRBJ2-5
V gene: TRBV5-6
CDR3 protein: CASSLRARGHETQYF

J gene: TRBJ1-5
V gene: TRBV27
CDR3 protein: CASSFLIRQALLVPSLNSNQPQHF

J gene: TRBJ2-2
V gene: TRBV6-5
CDR3 protein: CASSYVRHTGGFTGELFF

J gene: TRBJ1-1
V gene: TRBV5-1
CDR3 protein: CASSLNRDIATMNTEAFF

J gene: TRBJ2-1
V gene: TRBV4-3
CDR3 protein: CASSQDLRGQSYNEQFF

J gene: TRBJ2-2
V gene: TRBV25-1
CDR3 protein: CASGGLAGVGELFF

J gene: TRBJ2-5
V gene: TRBV28
CDR3 protein: CASSRRLAYGQETQYF

J gene: TRBJ2-3
V gene: TRBV5-5
CDR3 protein: CASSWTGPDTQYF

J gene: TRBJ2-7
V gene: TRBV30
CDR3 protein: CAWTPPPGYEQYF

J gene: TRBJ2-1
V gene: TRBV4-2
CDR3 protein: CASTSTSYNEQFF

J gene: TRBJ1-1
V gene: TRBV9
CDR3 protein: CASSVDLAAEAFF

J gene: TRBJ2-2
V gene: TRBV20-1
CDR3 protein: CSARERGRGGPLTGGELFF

J gene: TRBJ1-1
V gene: TRBV6-5
CDR3 protein: CASSYSTQGSAFF

J gene: TRBJ2-5
V gene: TRBV11-2
CDR3 protein: CASSLVREVKETQYF

J gene: TRBJ2-4
V gene: TRBV4-1
CDR3 protein: CASSQESGTSGVGLAKNIQYF

J gene: TRBJ2-1
V gene: TRBV20-1
CDR3 protein: CSARLGGRHEQFF

J gene: TRBJ2-4
V gene: TRBV7-9
CDR3 protein: CASSLVEGTAQLLYF

J gene: TRBJ2-7
V gene: TRBV6-4
CDR3 protein: CASSDSAGSYEQYF

J gene: TRBJ2-1
V gene: TRBV20-1
CDR3 protein: CSASFVGSGDEQFF

J gene: TRBJ2-1
V gene: TRBV20-1
CDR3 protein: CSARGGIARQFF

J gene: TRBJ2-5
V gene: TRBV5-1
CDR3 protein: CASSLELGHQYF

J gene: TRBJ2-1
V gene: TRBV27
CDR3 protein: CASTKGVSSYNEQFF

J gene: TRBJ2-2
V gene: TRBV29-1
CDR3 protein: CSVSGTLGAGRTGELFF

J gene: TRBJ2-5
V gene: TRBV10-3
CDR3 protein: CAISEGAGGPVETQYF

J gene: TRBJ2-5
V gene: TRBV5-1
CDR3 protein: CASSLTGTGGQETQYF

J gene: TRBJ2-1
V gene: TRBV28
CDR3 protein: CASRPGTNEQFF

J gene: TRBJ2-1
V gene: TRBV27
CDR3 protein: CASSPLGSWQFF

J gene: TRBJ2-7
V gene: TRBV28
CDR3 protein: CASGAGGESYEQYF

J gene: TRBJ2-1
V gene: TRBV5-1
CDR3 protein: CASSFSTSGKYNEQFF

J gene: TRBJ2-3
V gene: TRBV12-3/TRBV12-4
CDR3 protein: CASSGGLAGLLDTQYF

J gene: TRBJ2-5
V gene: TRBV9
CDR3 protein: CASSAHPEETQYF

J gene: TRBJ2-1
V gene: TRBV4-2
CDR3 protein: CASSQAGTLNEQFF

J gene: TRBJ2-7
V gene: TRBV7-6
CDR3 protein: CASSLEGMDEQYF